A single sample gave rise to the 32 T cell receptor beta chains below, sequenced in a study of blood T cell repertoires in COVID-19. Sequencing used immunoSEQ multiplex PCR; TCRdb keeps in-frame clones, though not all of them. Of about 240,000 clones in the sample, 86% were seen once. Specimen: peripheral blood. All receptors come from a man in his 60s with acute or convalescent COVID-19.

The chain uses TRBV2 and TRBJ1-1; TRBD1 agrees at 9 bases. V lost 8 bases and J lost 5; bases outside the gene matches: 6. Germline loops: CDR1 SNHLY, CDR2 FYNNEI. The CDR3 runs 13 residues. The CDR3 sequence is CASGQGMGTEAFF. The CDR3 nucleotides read TGTGCCAGCGGACAGGGGATGGGGACTGAAGCTTTCTTT.

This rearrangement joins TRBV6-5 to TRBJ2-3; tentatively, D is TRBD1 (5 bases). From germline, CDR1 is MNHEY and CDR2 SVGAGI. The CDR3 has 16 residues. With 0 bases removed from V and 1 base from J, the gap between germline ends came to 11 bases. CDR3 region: CASSYSGQAGTDTQYF. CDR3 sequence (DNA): TGTGCCAGCAGTTACTCGGGGCAGGCGGGCACAGATACGCAGTATTTT.

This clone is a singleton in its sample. CDR3 region: CSASLAAETQYF. The CDR3 nucleotides read TGCAGTGCTAGTCTGGCGGCAGAGACCCAGTACTTC. The chain combines TRBV20-1 with TRBJ2-5, with D unresolved. The ends were cut back, 3 bases at V and 4 bases at J, with 9 bases in the middle. This CDR3 region has 12 residues. Germline V gene lookup returns CDR1 DFQATT and CDR2 SNEGSKA (reference sequence).

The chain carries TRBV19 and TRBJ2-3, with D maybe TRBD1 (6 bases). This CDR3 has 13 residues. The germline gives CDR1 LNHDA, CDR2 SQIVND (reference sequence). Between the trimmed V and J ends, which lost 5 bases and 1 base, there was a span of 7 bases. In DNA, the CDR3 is TGTGCCAGTAGTCCAGGGGGCACAGATACGCAGTATTTT. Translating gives CASSPGGTDTQYF.

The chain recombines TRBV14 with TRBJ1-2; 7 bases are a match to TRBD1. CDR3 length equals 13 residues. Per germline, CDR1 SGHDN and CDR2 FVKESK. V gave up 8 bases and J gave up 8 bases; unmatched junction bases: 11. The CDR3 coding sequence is TGTGCCAGCGGCAGTACAGGGGTCTGGGGCTACACCTTC. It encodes CASGSTGVWGYTF.

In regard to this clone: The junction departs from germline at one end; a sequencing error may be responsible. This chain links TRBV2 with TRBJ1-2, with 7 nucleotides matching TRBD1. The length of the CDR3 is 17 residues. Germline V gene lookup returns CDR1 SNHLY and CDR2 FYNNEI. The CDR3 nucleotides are TGTGCCAGGAGTGACACTTTGGGACAGAGCAACGACTATGGCTACACCTTC. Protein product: CARSDTLGQSNDYGYTF.

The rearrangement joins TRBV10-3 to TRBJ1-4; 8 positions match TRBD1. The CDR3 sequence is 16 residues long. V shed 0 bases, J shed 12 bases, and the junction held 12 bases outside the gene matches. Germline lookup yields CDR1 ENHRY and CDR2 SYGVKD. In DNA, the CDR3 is TGTGCCATCAGTGAGTCCGGGACAGGTGGACGGGGGGAACTGTTTTTT. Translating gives CAISESGTGGRGELFF.

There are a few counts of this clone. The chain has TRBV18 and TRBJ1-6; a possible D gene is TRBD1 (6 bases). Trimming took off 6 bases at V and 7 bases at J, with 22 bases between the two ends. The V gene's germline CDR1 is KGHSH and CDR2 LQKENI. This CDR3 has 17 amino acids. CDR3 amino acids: CASSSSMGGQSNSPLHF. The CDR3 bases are TGTGCCAGCTCTTCCTCGATGGGGGGGCAAAGCAATTCACCCCTCCACTTT.

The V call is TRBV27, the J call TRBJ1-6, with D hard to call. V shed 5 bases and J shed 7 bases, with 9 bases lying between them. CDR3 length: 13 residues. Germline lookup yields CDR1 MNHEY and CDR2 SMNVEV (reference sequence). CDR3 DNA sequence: TGTGCCAGCAGTCGAGGGCAAAATTCACCCCTCCACTTT. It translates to CASSRGQNSPLHF.

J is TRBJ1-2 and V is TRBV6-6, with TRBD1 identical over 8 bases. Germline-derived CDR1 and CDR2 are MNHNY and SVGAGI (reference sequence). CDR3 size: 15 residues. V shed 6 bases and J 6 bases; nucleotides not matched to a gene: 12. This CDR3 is CASSRYRGERDGYTF. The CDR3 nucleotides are TGTGCCAGCAGCCGCTACAGGGGGGAAAGGGATGGCTACACCTTC.

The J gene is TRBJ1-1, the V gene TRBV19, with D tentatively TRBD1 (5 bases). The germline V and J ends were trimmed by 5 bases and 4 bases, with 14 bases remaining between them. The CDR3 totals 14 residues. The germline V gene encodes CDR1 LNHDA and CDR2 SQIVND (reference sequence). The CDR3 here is CASSAQGSSTEAFF. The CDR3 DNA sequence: TGTGCCAGTAGTGCTCAGGGTTCGTCCACTGAAGCTTTCTTT. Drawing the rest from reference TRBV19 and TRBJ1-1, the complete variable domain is DGGITQSPKYLFRKEGQNVTLSCEQNLNHDAMYWYRQDPGQGLRLIYYSQIVNDFQKGDIAEGYSVSREKKESFPLTVTSAQKNPTAFYLCASSAQGSSTEAFFGQGTRLTVV.

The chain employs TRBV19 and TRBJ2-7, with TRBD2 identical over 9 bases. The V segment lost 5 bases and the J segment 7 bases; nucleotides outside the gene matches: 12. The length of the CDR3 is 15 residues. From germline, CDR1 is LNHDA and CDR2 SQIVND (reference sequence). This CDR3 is CASSVLAGPTGEQYF. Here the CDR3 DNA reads TGTGCCAGTAGTGTTCTAGCGGGACCTACGGGGGAGCAGTACTTC.

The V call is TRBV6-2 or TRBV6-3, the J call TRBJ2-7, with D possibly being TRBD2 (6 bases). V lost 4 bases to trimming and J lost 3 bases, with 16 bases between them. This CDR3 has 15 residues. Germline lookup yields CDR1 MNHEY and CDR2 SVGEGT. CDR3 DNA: TGTGCCAGCAGTTCCGATACCGGGACTGGCTACGAGCAGTACTTC. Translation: CASSSDTGTGYEQYF.

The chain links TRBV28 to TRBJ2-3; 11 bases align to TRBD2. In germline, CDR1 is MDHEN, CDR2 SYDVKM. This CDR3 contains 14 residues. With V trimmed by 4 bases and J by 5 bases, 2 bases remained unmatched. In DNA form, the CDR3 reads TGTGCCAGCAGTTACCTAGCGGGGGGAGATACGCAGTATTTT. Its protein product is CASSYLAGGDTQYF.

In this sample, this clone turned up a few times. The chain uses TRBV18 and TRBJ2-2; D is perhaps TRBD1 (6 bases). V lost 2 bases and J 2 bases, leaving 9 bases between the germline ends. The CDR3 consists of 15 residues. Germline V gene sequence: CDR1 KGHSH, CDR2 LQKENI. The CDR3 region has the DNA TGTGCCAGCTCACCATCAGGGGTTAACACCGGGGAGCTGTTTTTT. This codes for CASSPSGVNTGELFF.

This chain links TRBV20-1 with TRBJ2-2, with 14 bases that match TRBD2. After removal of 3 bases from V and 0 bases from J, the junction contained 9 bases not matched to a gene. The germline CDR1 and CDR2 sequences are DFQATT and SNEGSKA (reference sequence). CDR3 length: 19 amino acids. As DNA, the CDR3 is TGCAGTGCTAGTCTCCGGGGACTAGCGGGGGCCGCGAACACCGGGGAGCTGTTTTTT. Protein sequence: CSASLRGLAGAANTGELFF.

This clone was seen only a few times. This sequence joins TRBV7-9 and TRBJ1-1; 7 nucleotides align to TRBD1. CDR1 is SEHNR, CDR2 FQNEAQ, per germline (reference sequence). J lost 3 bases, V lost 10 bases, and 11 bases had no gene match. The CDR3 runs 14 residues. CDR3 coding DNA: TGTGCCACAGATAAGGGGGCTGGGGACACTGAAGCTTTCTTT. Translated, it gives CATDKGAGDTEAFF.

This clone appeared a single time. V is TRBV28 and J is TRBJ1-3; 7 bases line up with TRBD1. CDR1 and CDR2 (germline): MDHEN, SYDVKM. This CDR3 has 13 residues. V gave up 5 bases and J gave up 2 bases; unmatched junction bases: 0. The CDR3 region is CASSTGAGNTIYF. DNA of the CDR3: TGTGCCAGCAGTACAGGGGCTGGAAACACCATATATTTT.

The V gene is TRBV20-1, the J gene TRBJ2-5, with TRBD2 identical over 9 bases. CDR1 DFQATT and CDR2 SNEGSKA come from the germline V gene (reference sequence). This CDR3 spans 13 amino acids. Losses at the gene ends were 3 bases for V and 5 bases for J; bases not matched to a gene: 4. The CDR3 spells CSASLAGDETQYF. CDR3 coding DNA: TGCAGTGCTAGTTTAGCGGGAGATGAGACCCAGTACTTC.

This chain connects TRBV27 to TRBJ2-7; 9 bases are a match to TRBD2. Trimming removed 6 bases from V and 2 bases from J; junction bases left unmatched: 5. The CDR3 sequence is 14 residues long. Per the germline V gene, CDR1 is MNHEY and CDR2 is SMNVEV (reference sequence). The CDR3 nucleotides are TGTGCCAGCAGCGGCGGGAGGGCCCCCTACGAGCAGTACTTC. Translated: CASSGGRAPYEQYF.

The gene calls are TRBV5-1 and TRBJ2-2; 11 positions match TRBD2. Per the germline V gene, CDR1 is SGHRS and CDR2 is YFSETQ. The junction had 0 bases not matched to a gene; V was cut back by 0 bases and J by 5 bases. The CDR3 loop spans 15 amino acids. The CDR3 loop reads CASSLVAGGTGELFF. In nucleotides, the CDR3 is TGCGCCAGCAGCTTGGTAGCGGGAGGGACCGGGGAGCTGTTTTTT. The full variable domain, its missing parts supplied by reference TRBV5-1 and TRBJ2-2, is KAGVTQTPRYLIKTRGQQVTLSCSPISGHRSVSWYQQTPGQGLQFLFEYFSETQRNKGNFPGRFSGRQFSNSRSEMNVSTLELGDSALYLCASSLVAGGTGELFFGEGSRLTVL.

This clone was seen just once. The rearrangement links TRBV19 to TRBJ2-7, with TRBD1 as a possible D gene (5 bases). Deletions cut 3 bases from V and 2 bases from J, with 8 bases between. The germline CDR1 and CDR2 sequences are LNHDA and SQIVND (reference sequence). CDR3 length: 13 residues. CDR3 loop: CASSITRAYEQYF. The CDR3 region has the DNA TGTGCCAGTAGTATTACCAGGGCCTACGAGCAGTACTTC.

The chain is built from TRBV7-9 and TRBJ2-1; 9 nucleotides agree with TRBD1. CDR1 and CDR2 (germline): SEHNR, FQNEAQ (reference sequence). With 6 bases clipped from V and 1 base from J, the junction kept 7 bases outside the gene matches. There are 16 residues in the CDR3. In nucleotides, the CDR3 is TGTGCCAGCAGGCCAGGGACAGGGCGGTCCTACAATGAGCAGTTCTTC. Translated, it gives CASRPGTGRSYNEQFF.

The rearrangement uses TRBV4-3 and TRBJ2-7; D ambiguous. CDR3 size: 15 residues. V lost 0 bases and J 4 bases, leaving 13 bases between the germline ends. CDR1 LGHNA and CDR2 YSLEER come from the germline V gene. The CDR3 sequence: CASSQDVQVSYEQYF. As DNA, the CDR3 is TGCGCCAGCAGCCAAGATGTCCAGGTCTCGTACGAGCAGTACTTC.

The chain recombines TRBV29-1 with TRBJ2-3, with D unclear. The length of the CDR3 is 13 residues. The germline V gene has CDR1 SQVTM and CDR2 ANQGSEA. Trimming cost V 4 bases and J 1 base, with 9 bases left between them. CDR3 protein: CSVALEGTDTQYF. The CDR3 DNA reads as TGCAGCGTTGCTCTAGAGGGCACAGATACGCAGTATTTT.

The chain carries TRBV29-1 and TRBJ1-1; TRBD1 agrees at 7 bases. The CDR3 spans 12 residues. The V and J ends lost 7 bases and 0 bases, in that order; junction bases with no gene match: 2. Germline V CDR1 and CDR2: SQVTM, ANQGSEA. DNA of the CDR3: TGCAGCGCGGGACAGATGAACACTGAAGCTTTCTTT. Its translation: CSAGQMNTEAFF.

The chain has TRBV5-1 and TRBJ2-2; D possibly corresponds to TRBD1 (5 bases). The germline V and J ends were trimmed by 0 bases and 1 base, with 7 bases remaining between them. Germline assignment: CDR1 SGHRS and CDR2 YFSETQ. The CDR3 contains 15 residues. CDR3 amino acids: CASSLATGNTGELFF. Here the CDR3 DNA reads TGCGCCAGCAGCTTGGCCACAGGGAACACCGGGGAGCTGTTTTTT.

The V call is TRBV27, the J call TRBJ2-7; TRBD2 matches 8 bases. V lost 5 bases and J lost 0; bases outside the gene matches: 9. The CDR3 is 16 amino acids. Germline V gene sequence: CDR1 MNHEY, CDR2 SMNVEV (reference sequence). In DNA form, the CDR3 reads TGTGCCAGCAGTCCACACCCCGGGACTAGCTCCTACGAGCAGTACTTC. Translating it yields CASSPHPGTSSYEQYF.

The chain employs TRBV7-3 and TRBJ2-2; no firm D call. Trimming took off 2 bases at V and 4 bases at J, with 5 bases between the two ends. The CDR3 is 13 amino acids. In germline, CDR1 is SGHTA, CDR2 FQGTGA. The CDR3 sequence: CASSLGSTGELFF. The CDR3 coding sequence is TGTGCCAGCAGCTTAGGTAGCACCGGGGAGCTGTTTTTT.

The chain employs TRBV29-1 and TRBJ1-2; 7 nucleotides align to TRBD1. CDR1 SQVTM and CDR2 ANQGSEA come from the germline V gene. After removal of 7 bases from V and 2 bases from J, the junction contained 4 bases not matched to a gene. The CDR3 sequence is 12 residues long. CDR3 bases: TGCAGCGCTGGGGACAGCAACTATGGCTACACCTTC. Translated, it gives CSAGDSNYGYTF. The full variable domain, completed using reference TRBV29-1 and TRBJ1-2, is SAVISQKPSRDICQRGTSLTIQCQVDSQVTMMFWYRQQPGQSLTLIATANQGSEATYESGFVIDKFPISRPNLTFSTLTVSNMSPEDSSIYLCSAGDSNYGYTFGSGTRLTVV.

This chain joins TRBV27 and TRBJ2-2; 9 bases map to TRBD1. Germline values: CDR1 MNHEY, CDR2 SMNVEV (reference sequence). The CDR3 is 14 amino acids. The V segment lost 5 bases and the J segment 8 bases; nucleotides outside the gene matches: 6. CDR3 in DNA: TGTGCCAGCAGTGCCGGGACAGGGACAGGGGAGCTGTTTTTT. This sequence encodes CASSAGTGTGELFF.

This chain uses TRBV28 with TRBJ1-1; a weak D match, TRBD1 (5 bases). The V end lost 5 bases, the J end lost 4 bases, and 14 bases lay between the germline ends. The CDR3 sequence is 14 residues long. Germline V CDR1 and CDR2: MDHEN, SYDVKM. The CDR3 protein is CASSTSYGGTEAFF. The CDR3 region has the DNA TGTGCCAGCAGTACCTCCTACGGGGGCACTGAAGCTTTCTTT.